The 16 T cell receptor beta chains below come from one sample, sequenced in a study of shared clonotypes between healthy human individuals (TCRdb year 2020). The library was prepared using the immunoSEQ multiplex PCR assay. As stored in TCRdb, this immuneACCESS dataset retains in-frame rearrangements with V and J assigned. A fraction of the clones does not appear; measured against another copy, unresolved V genes explain less than half of the discrepancy, and the remainder lacks a known reason. In all, the sample holds millions of clones, and 85% to 95% of those were seen once. The top ten clonotypes cover 0.13% of the sample. The sequenced sample was naive CD4+ T cells sorted from blood. The label giving this sample's cell subset or site can be read as: CD45RA+ positively selected. Every receptor here comes from a young man in good health.

A single count supports this clone. CDR3 loop: CAWSRGSYNEQFF. The CDR3 coding sequence is TGTGCCTGGAGCCGCGGCTCCTACAATGAGCAGTTCTTC. This sequence joins TRBV30 and TRBJ2-1; D is ambiguous. This CDR3 comprises 13 residues. The V end was cut by 3 bases, the J end by 0 bases, with 6 bases between. Germline V gene sequence: CDR1 GTSNPN, CDR2 SVGIG (reference sequence).

V and J are TRBV6-1 and TRBJ2-2, with TRBD1 matching over 7 bases. CDR1 and CDR2 (germline): MNHNS, SASEGT. With V trimmed by 6 bases and J by 0 bases, 4 bases remained unmatched. The CDR3 contains 15 residues. The CDR3 nucleotides read TGTGCCAGCAGGACAGGGCCCTCGAACACCGGGGAGCTGTTTTTT. Amino acids: CASRTGPSNTGELFF.

V gene TRBV18 combines with J gene TRBJ2-3; no reliable D call. With 3 bases removed from V and 7 bases from J, the gap between germline ends came to 11 bases. This CDR3 has 13 residues. CDR1 KGHSH and CDR2 LQKENI come from the germline V gene. CDR3 residues: CASSPPLVHTQYF. CDR3 nucleotide sequence: TGTGCCAGCTCACCCCCGCTAGTTCATACGCAGTATTTT.

This chain connects TRBV27 to TRBJ1-2; the D is unclear. This CDR3 contains 13 residues. The germline V gene encodes CDR1 MNHEY and CDR2 SMNVEV (reference sequence). V gave up 2 bases and J gave up 4 bases, with 8 bases separating them. The CDR3, as DNA: TGTGCCAGCAGTTTACGAGAGTCCTATGGCTACACCTTC. Translated: CASSLRESYGYTF.

The chain employs TRBV18 and TRBJ2-2; D is unclear. With 3 bases removed from V and 4 bases from J, the gap between germline ends came to 15 bases. Per the germline V gene, CDR1 is KGHSH and CDR2 is LQKENI. There are 16 residues in the CDR3. The CDR3 protein is CASSPEWIPITGELFF. As DNA, the CDR3 is TGTGCCAGCTCACCCGAGTGGATTCCGATCACCGGGGAGCTGTTTTTT.

The genes are TRBV7-8 and TRBJ2-2; 13 bases agree with TRBD2. Germline trimming cut 5 bases from V and 5 bases from J; bases unmatched to any gene: 8. CDR3 length equals 17 residues. Per germline, CDR1 SGHVS and CDR2 FQNEAQ. The CDR3 loop is CASSPPGLAGATGELFF. The DNA for the CDR3 is TGTGCCAGCAGCCCGCCCGGACTAGCGGGAGCTACCGGGGAGCTGTTTTTT.

The chain links TRBV28 to TRBJ2-7, with 8 bases matching TRBD1. The germline V gene has CDR1 MDHEN and CDR2 SYDVKM. This CDR3 is 13 amino acids long. J lost 2 bases, V lost 7 bases, and 4 bases had no gene match. This CDR3 is CASTRQGPYEQYF. CDR3 DNA: TGTGCCAGCACAAGACAGGGGCCCTACGAGCAGTACTTC. Supplemented by reference TRBV28 and TRBJ2-7, the full variable domain reads DVKVTQSSRYLVKRTGEKVFLECVQDMDHENMFWYRQDPGLGLRLIYFSYDVKMKEKGDIPEGYSVSREKKERFSLILESASTNQTSMYLCASTRQGPYEQYFGPGTRLTVT.

Remarks on this clone: In the same sample, other DNA sequences code for this CDR3. This rearrangement joins TRBV27 to TRBJ1-6; TRBD1 matches at 8 bases. The CDR3 length is 12 residues. Germline lookup yields CDR1 MNHEY and CDR2 SMNVEV (reference sequence). V was clipped by 6 bases and J by 9 bases; unmatched bases: 1. The CDR3 loop is CASRTGVSPLHF. The CDR3 DNA is TGTGCCAGCAGGACAGGGGTTTCACCCCTCCACTTT.

The chain links TRBV5-6 to TRBJ1-2; the D gene is possibly TRBD1 (5 bases). V was trimmed by 0 bases and J by 4 bases, leaving 10 bases between them. Germline lookup yields CDR1 SGHDT and CDR2 YYEEEE. CDR3 length: 14 amino acids. CDR3 sequence: CASSLDRPTYGYTF. The CDR3 bases are TGTGCCAGCAGCTTGGACAGGCCTACCTATGGCTACACCTTC.

V usage is TRBV15 and J usage is TRBJ2-3; D is unclear. V was shortened by 3 bases and J by 7 bases, with 11 bases between the two germline ends. This CDR3 comprises 13 residues. The germline gives CDR1 LNHNV, CDR2 YYDKDF (reference sequence). The CDR3 region has the DNA TGTGCCACCAGCAGTGCACTACTAAATACGCAGTATTTT. As protein: CATSSALLNTQYF.

This chain uses TRBV6-5 with TRBJ2-5; TRBD2 matches at 8 bases. In germline, CDR1 is MNHEY, CDR2 SVGAGI. The CDR3 is 16 residues long. The V segment lost 4 bases and the J segment 2 bases; nucleotides outside the gene matches: 9. The CDR3 DNA reads as TGTGCCAGCAGTTTGCTGGGTAGCGGGGTTCAAGAGACCCAGTACTTC. Amino acids: CASSLLGSGVQETQYF.

The chain has TRBV21-1 and TRBJ1-2; the table assigns TRBD1, which was not confirmed against the DNA. TRBV21-1 is described as a pseudogene. The CDR3 sequence is 15 residues long. Written as DNA, the CDR3 is TGTGCCAGCAGCGGGGACAGGGCCAGAGTCTATGGCTACACCTTC. Protein product: CASSGDRARVYGYTF.

This clone was seen a single time. The chain combines TRBV11-2 with TRBJ1-2; a weak D match, TRBD1 (5 bases). CDR1 and CDR2 from the germline V gene are SGHAT and FQNNGV. V lost 2 bases and J 8 bases, leaving 12 bases between the germline ends. CDR3 size: 13 residues. This CDR3 is CASSLKQAAGYTF. CDR3 coding DNA: TGTGCCAGCAGCTTAAAACAGGCGGCGGGCTACACCTTC.

This clone is a singleton in its sample. This chain connects TRBV28 to TRBJ2-7; no clear D gene. The CDR3 loop spans 12 amino acids. Germline-derived CDR1 and CDR2 are MDHEN and SYDVKM. Between the trimmed V and J ends, which lost 6 bases and 2 bases, there was a span of 8 bases. This CDR3 reads CASRLAPYEQYF. CDR3 coding DNA: TGTGCCAGCAGGCTCGCCCCCTACGAGCAGTACTTC. The variable domain in full, with the rest retrieved from reference TRBV28 and TRBJ2-7, is DVKVTQSSRYLVKRTGEKVFLECVQDMDHENMFWYRQDPGLGLRLIYFSYDVKMKEKGDIPEGYSVSREKKERFSLILESASTNQTSMYLCASRLAPYEQYFGPGTRLTVT.

The chain combines TRBV5-6 with TRBJ2-1; the D gene could be TRBD1 or TRBD2 (6 bases each). Trimming took off 3 bases at V and 10 bases at J, with 14 bases between the two ends. The CDR3 is 13 residues long. Looked up from germline, CDR1 is SGHDT and CDR2 is YYEEEE. This chain's CDR3 is CASSSLTRGEQFF. DNA of the CDR3: TGTGCCAGCAGCTCCCTGACTAGGGGGGAGCAGTTCTTC.

This clone was seen only once. This chain joins TRBV5-4 and TRBJ2-5; 10 nucleotides agree with TRBD1. This CDR3 has 15 residues. Germline V gene sequence: CDR1 SGHNT, CDR2 YYREEE (reference sequence). J lost 5 bases, V lost 7 bases, and 11 bases had no gene match. The CDR3 DNA reads TGTGCCAGCCGCCGGGACAGGGGCCCGCGGGAGACCCAGTACTTC. Its protein product is CASRRDRGPRETQYF. Filled out from reference TRBV5-4 and TRBJ2-5, the complete variable domain reads ETGVTQSPTHLIKTRGQQVTLRCSSQSGHNTVSWYQQALGQGPQFIFQYYREEENGRGNFPPRFSGLQFPNYSSELNVNALELDDSALYLCASRRDRGPRETQYFGPGTRLLVL.